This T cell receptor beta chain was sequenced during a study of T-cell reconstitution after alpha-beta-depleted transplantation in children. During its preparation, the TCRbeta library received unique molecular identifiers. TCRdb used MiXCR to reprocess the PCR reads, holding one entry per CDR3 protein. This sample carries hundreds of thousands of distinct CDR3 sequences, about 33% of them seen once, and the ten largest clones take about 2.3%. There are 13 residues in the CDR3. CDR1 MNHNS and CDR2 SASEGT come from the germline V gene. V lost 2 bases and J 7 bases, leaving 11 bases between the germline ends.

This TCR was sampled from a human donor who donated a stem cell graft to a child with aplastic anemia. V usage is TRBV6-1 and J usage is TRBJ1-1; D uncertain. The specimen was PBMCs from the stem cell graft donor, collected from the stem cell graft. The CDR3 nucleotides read TGTGCCAGCAGTGAACTCAATGTCGATGAAGCTTTCTTT. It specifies CASSELNVDEAFF.